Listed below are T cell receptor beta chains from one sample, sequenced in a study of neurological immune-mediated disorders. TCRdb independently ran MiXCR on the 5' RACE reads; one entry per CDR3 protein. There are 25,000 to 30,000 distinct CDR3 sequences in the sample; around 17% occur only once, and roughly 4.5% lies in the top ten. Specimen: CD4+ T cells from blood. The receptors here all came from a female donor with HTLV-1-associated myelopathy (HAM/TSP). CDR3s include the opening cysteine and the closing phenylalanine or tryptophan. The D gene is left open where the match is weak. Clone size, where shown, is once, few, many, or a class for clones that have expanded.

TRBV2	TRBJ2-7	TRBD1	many	TGTGCCAGCACCCGGGACAGGACTCCCAATAACTTC	CASTRDRTPNNF
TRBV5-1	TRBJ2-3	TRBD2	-	TGCGCCAGCAGCAGGACTAGCGGGGTAACGGTAATCGGTACGCAGTATTTT	CASSRTSGVTVIGTQYF
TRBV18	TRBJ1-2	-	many	TGTGCCAGCAGCCCGGGGGGGGACTATGGCTACACCTTC	CASSPGGDYGYTF
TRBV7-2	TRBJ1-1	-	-	TGTGCCAGCAGCTACCAGGAGAGAACTGAAGCTTTCTTT	CASSYQERTEAFF
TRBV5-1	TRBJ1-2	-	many	TGCGCCAGCAGCCCGGACCCAGCTAACTATGGCTACACCTTC	CASSPDPANYGYTF
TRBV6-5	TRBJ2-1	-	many	TGTGCCAGCAGTTACTCGTGGGAGAACAATGAGCAGTTCTTC	CASSYSWENNEQFF
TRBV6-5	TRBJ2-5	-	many	TGTGCCAGCAGTTACCACGGGACTGCAGAGACCCAGTACTTC	CASSYHGTAETQYF
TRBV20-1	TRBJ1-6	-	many	TGCAGTGCTAAGAGGGGGAGGGGAGAATCACCCCTCCACTTT	CSAKRGRGESPLHF
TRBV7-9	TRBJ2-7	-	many	TGTGCCAGCAGCTTAGTCGTAGGGGGATCCTACGAGCAGTACTTC	CASSLVVGGSYEQYF
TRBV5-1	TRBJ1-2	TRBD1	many	TGCGCCAGCAGCCTTGGGACAGGGACTATTCTCTATGGCTACACCTTC	CASSLGTGTILYGYTF
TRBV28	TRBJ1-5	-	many	TGTGCCGGCCAGGGTGGCAATCAGCCCCAGCATTTT	CAGQGGNQPQHF
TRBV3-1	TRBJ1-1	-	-	TGTACCAGCAGCCCCCGGGCCATTGACATCAACACTGAAGCTTTCTTT	CTSSPRAIDINTEAFF
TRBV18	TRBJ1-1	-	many	TGTGCCAGCTCCAGACAGGCGGCTGAAGCTTTCTTT	CASSRQAAEAFF
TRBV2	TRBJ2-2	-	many	TGTGCCAGCCAGGGGCCCGGGGAGCTGTTTTTT	CASQGPGELFF
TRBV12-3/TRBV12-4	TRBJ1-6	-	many	TGTGCCAGCAGGACCGGGCGGGATAATTCACCCCTCCACTTT	CASRTGRDNSPLHF
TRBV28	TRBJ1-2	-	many	TGTGCCAGCAGTTCCGGACAGTTGTTCTATGGCTACACCTTC	CASSSGQLFYGYTF
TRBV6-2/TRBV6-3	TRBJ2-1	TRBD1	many	TGTGCCAGCAGCCTTCAGGGGGCGAAGCAGTTCTTC	CASSLQGAKQFF
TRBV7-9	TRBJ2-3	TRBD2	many	TGTGCCAGCAGCTCCATAGCGGGGGGAGTCACAGATACGCAGTATTTT	CASSSIAGGVTDTQYF
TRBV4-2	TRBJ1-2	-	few	TGTGCCAGCAGCCAAGCTTCTTATGGCTACACCTTC	CASSQASYGYTF
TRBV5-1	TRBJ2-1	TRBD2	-	TGCGCCAGCAGCTTGGATCTAGCGGGGTACAATGAGCAGTTCTTC	CASSLDLAGYNEQFF
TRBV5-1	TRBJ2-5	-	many	TGCGCCAGCAGGTTTGGACAGCAAGAGACCCAGTACTTC	CASRFGQQETQYF
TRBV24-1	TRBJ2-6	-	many	TGTGCCACCAGCACAAGCTCTGGGGCCAACGTCCTGACTTTC	CATSTSSGANVLTF